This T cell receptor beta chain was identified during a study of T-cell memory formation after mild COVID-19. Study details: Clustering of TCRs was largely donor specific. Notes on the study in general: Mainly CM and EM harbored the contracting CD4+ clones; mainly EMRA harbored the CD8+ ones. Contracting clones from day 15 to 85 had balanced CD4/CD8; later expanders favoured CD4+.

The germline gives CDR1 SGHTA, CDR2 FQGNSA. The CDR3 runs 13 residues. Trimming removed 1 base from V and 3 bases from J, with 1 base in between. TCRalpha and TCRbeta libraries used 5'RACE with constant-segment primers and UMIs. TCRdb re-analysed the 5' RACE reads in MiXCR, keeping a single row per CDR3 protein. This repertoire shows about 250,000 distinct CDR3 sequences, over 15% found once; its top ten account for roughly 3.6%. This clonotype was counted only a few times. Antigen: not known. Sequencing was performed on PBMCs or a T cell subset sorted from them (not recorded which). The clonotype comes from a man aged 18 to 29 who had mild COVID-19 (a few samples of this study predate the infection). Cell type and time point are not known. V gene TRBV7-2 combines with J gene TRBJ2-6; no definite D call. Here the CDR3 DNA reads TGTGCCAGCAGCTTAGTTGGGGCCAACGTCCTGACTTTC. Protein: CASSLVGANVLTF. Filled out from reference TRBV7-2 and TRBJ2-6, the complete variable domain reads GAGVSQSPSNKVTEKGKDVELRCDPISGHTALYWYRQSLGQGLEFLIYFQGNSAPDKSGLPSDRFSAERTGGSVSTLTIQRTQQEDSAVYLCASSLVGANVLTFGAGSRLTVL.